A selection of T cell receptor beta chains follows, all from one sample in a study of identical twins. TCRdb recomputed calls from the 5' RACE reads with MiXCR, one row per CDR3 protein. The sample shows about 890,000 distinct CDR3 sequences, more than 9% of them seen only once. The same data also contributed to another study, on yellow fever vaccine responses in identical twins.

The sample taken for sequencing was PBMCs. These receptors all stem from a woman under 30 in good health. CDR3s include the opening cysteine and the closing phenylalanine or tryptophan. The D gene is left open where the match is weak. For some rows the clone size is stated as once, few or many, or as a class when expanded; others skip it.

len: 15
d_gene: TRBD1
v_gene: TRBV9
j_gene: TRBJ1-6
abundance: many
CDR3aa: CASSVGDRLNSPLHF
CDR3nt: TGTGCCAGCAGCGTAGGGGACAGGCTGAATTCACCCCTCCACTTT

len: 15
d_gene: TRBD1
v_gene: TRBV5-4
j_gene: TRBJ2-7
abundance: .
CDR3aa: CASSRRTGRTYEQYF
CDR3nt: TGTGCCAGCAGCAGAAGGACAGGGAGGACCTACGAGCAGTACTTC

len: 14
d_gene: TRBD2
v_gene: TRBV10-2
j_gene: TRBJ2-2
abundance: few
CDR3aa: CASMGGGPTGELFF
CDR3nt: TGCGCCAGCATGGGGGGAGGGCCCACCGGGGAGCTGTTTTTT

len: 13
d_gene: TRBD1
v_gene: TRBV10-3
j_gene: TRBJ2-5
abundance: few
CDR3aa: CAISPGTEETQYF
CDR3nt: TGTGCCATCAGCCCAGGGACAGAAGAGACCCAGTACTTC

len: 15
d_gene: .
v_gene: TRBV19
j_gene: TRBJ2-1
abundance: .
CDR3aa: CASSTVTTGRNEQFF
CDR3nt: TGTGCCAGTAGTACCGTGACTACCGGGAGAAATGAGCAGTTCTTC

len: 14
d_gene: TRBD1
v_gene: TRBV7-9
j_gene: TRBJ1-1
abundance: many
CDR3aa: CASSLARTGVEAFF
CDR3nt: TGTGCCAGCAGCTTAGCTCGGACAGGGGTTGAAGCTTTCTTT

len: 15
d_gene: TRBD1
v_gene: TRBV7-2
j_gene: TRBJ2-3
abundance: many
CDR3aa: CASSLGHRGLDTQYF
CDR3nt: TGTGCCAGCAGCTTAGGGCACAGGGGGCTGGATACGCAGTATTTT

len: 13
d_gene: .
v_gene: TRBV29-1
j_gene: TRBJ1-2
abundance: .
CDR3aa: CSVHYPGLYGYTF
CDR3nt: TGCAGCGTTCATTACCCGGGACTCTATGGCTACACCTTC

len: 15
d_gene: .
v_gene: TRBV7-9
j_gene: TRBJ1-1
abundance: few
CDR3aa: CASSLGAPSNTEAFF
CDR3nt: TGTGCCAGCAGCTTAGGGGCACCGTCGAACACTGAAGCTTTCTTT

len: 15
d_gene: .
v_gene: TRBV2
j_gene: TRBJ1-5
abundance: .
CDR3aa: CASSEGGYSNQPQHF
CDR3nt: TGTGCCAGCAGTGAAGGGGGATATAGCAATCAGCCCCAGCATTTT

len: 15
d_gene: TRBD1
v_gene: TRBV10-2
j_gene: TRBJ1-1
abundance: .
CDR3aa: CASRGTGIMNTEAFF
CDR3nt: TGCGCCAGCAGAGGGACAGGGATCATGAACACTGAAGCTTTCTTT

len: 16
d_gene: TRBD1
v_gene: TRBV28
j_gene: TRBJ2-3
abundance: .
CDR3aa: CASILGDRGLEDTQYF
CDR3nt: TGTGCCAGCATCCTTGGAGACAGGGGGCTTGAAGATACGCAGTATTTT

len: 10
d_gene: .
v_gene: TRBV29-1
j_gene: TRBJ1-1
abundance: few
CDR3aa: CSYLGTEAFF
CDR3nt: TGCAGCTACCTCGGGACTGAAGCTTTCTTT

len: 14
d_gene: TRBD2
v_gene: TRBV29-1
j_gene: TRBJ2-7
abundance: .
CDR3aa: CSVTIGTSSYEQYF
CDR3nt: TGCAGCGTTACCATAGGGACTAGCTCCTACGAGCAGTACTTC

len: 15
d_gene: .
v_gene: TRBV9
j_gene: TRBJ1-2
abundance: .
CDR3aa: CASSVGGGVDYGYTF
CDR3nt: TGTGCCAGCAGCGTAGGTGGGGGAGTAGACTATGGCTACACCTTC

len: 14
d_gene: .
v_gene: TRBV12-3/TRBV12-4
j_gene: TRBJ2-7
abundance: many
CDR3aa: CASSLGQYSYEQYF
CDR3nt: TGTGCCAGCAGTTTAGGACAGTATTCCTACGAGCAGTACTTC

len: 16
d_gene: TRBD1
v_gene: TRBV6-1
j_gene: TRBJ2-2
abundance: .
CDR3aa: CASRAPGQGSTGELFF
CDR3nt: TGTGCCAGCAGGGCTCCGGGACAGGGGTCCACCGGGGAGCTGTTTTTT

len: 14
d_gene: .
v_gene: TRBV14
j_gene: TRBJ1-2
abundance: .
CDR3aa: CASSQDLGMRVYTF
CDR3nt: TGTGCCAGCAGCCAAGATTTAGGGATGCGGGTCTACACCTTC

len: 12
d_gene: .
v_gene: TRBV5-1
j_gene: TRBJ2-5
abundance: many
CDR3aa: CASSLNQETQYF
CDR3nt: TGCGCCAGCAGCTTGAACCAAGAGACCCAGTACTTC

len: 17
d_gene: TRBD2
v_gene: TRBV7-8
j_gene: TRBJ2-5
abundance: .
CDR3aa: CASSLARLAGEQETQYF
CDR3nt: TGTGCCAGCAGCTTAGCCCGGCTAGCGGGGGAACAAGAGACCCAGTACTTC

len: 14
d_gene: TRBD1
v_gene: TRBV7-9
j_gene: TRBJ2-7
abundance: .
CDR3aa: CASSQSGQQYEQYF
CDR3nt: TGTGCCAGCAGCCAGTCGGGACAGCAATACGAGCAGTACTTC

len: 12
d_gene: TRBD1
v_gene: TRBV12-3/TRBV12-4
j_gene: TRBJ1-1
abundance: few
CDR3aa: CAISDRGPQAFF
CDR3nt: TGTGCCATCTCGGACAGGGGGCCGCAGGCTTTCTTT

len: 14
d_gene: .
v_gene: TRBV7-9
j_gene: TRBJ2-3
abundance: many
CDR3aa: CASSPPWVTDTQYF
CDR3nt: TGTGCCAGCAGCCCCCCCTGGGTCACAGATACGCAGTATTTT

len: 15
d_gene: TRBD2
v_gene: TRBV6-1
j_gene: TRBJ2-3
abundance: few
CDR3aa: CASSTGLAGGDTQYF
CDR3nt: TGTGCCAGCAGTACGGGACTAGCGGGAGGTGATACGCAGTATTTT

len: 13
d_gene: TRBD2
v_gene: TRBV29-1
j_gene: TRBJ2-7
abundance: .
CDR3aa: CSVDVAGDYEQYF
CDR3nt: TGCAGCGTTGATGTTGCGGGAGATTATGAGCAGTACTTC

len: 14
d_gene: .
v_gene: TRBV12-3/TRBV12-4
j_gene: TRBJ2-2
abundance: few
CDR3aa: CATRARNRDRETFF
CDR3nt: TGTGCCACCAGAGCAAGAAACCGGGACCGCGAGACGTTTTTT

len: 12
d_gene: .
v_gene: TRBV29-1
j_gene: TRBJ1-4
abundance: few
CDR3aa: CSVDQGEEKLFF
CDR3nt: TGCAGCGTTGATCAGGGAGAAGAAAAACTGTTTTTT

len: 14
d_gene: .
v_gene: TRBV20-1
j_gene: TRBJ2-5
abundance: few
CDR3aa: CSARDRSGRETQYF
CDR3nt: TGCAGTGCTAGAGATCGAAGCGGCCGAGAGACCCAGTACTTC

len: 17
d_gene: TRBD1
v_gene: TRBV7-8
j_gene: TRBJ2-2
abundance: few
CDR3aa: CASSLVSGTGFTGELFF
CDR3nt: TGTGCCAGCAGCTTAGTGTCTGGGACAGGGTTCACCGGGGAGCTGTTTTTT

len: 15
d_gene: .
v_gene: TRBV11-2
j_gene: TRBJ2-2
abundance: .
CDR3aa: CASNPNSANTGELFF
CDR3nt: TGTGCCAGCAACCCAAACAGCGCGAACACCGGGGAGCTGTTTTTT

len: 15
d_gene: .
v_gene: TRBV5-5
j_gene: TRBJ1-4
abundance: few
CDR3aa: CASSLYDRDGEKLFF
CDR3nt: TGTGCCAGCAGCTTGTATGACCGGGATGGAGAAAAACTGTTTTTT

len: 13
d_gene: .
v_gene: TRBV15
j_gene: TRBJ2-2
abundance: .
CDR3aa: CATTLGGTGELFF
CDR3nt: TGTGCCACCACACTGGGGGGCACCGGGGAGCTGTTTTTT